This T cell receptor beta chain is drawn from a study of CD8+CD57+ T cells in acquired aplastic anemia. The wider study: Healthy CD8+ samples averaged about 11.0 million reads.

A single count supports this clonotype. Genomic DNA templated the TCR beta VDJ and CDR3 profiling. TCRdb ran MiXCR on the reads and lists one entry per CDR3 protein. The table has hundreds of thousands of distinct CDR3 sequences, roughly 64% seen once. The germline V gene has CDR1 SGHTA and CDR2 FQGTGA. V shed 5 bases and J shed 18 bases, with 26 bases lying between them. The CDR3 is made up of 15 amino acids. This chain connects TRBV7-3 to TRBJ1-6; D might be TRBD1 (6 bases). The receptor was derived from a human donor in good health, serving as a control. Specimen: sorted CD4+, CD8+, or CD8+CD57+ T cells (not recorded which) from PBMCs. The CDR3 spells CASSQVGRGGSYPHF. The CDR3 DNA reads as TGTGCCAGCAGCCAGGTGGGGAGAGGGGGTTCCTACCCCCACTTT.